The next 16 T cell receptor beta chains were all read from a single sample in a study of Tregs in tolerant kidney transplant recipients. Related graft donors supplied nonmyeloablative bone marrow transplants, and mixed chimerism was transient. Clones were read by immunoSEQ multiplex PCR, and TCRdb kept only the in-frame ones, dropping some. Its clone listing holds about 15,000 clones. This specimen was CD4+ T cells from blood (PBMCs), taken 12 months after the transplant. These receptors all come from a human patient who received a combined kidney and bone marrow transplant. Some T cells here may be from the graft donor.

Remarks on this clone: The CDR3 end lies 3 residues beyond the end of the read and is filled in from the germline J gene. The J gene is TRBJ2-3, the V gene TRBV5-5, with 8 bases identical to TRBD1. CDR1 and CDR2 from the germline V gene are SGHKS and YYEKEE (reference sequence). The CDR3 spans 13 residues. The CDR3 protein is CASSLVQGDTQYF. The CDR3 bases that were read are TGTGCCAGCAGCTTGGTACAGGGGGACACG.

As to this clone: The DNA ends 3 residues before the CDR3 does, and the rest of the CDR3 is filled in from the germline J gene. V and J are TRBV18 and TRBJ2-1; 10 bases align to TRBD2. The germline V gene encodes CDR1 KGHSH and CDR2 LQKENI. The J segment lost 9 bases and the V segment lost 2 bases, leaving 7 bases of the junction unmatched. The CDR3 consists of 15 residues. The CDR3 is CASSPTSGRAGEQFF. The DNA read from the CDR3 is TGTGCCAGCTCACCAACAAGCGGGAGGGCCGGTGAG.

As to this clone: Read data end 3 residues before the CDR3 end; the end is taken from the germline J gene. The V and J genes are TRBV6-2 or TRBV6-3 and TRBJ1-2, with D perhaps matching TRBD1 (6 bases). Germline values: CDR1 MNHEY, CDR2 SVGEGT. The CDR3 extends over 13 amino acids. CDR3 loop: CASGPQGPGGYTF. CDR3 DNA, as far as it was read: TGTGCCAGCGGACCACAGGGCCCGGGGGGC.

On this clone: The read is 3 residues too short to cover the CDR3 end, so that end is filled in from the germline J gene. The rearrangement links TRBV30 to TRBJ1-1; TRBD1 matches at 7 bases. Germline loops: CDR1 GTSNPN, CDR2 SVGIG (reference sequence). Germline trimming cut 4 bases from V and 0 bases from J; bases unmatched to any gene: 2. The length of the CDR3 is 13 residues. CDR3 DNA, as far as it was read: TGTGCCTGGAACAGGGGCCTGAACACTGAA. Its protein is CAWNRGLNTE. The entire CDR3 protein reads CAWNRGLNTEAFF.

Concerning this clone: The read terminates 3 residues ahead of where the CDR3 ends, so the germline J gene completes it. This chain uses TRBV5-1 with TRBJ1-2; the D gene is possibly TRBD1 (5 bases). The CDR3 extends over 13 amino acids. V was clipped by 0 bases and J by 7 bases, with 10 bases between them. The germline V gene has CDR1 SGHRS and CDR2 YFSETQ. The CDR3 reads CASSLAQGFGYTF. CDR3 DNA (partial): TGCGCCAGCAGCTTGGCGCAGGGCTTTGGC.

Comments on this clone: The sequenced fragment ends 3 residues before the CDR3 boundary, so the rest is inferred from the germline J gene. The V call is TRBV27, the J call TRBJ1-4; D is possibly TRBD1 (6 bases). This CDR3 is 13 amino acids long. The V gene's germline CDR1 is MNHEY and CDR2 SMNVEV (reference sequence). V gave up 7 bases and J gave up 4 bases, with 10 bases separating them. Partial CDR3 DNA: TGTGCCAGCAAATTAGGGGGTAATGAAAAA. It encodes CASKLGGNEK. Given in full, the CDR3 is CASKLGGNEKLFF. Together with reference TRBV27 and TRBJ1-4, the CDR3 gives the full variable domain: EAQVTQNPRYLITVTGKKLTVTCSQNMNHEYMSWYRQDPGLGLRQIYYSMNVEVTDKGDVPEGYKVSRKEKRNFPLILESPSPNQTSLYFCASKLGGNEKLFFGSGTQLSVL.

This clone is identified as medium-sized from frequency. The read finishes 3 residues shy of the CDR3 end, and the germline J gene is used to complete it. The chain carries TRBV30 and TRBJ1-6; perhaps TRBD1 as D (5 bases). The CDR3 sequence is 13 residues long. Germline V lookup: CDR1 GTSNPN, CDR2 SVGIG (reference sequence). The V and J ends lost 2 bases and 8 bases respectively, with 10 bases between them. CDR3 region: CAWSPQGDSPLHF. CDR3 bases read: TGTGCCTGGAGTCCCCAGGGAGATTCACCC.

A remark on this clone: The read ends 3 residues shy of where the CDR3 ends; the end is completed using the germline J gene. The rearrangement uses TRBV18 and TRBJ2-7; TRBD1 agrees at 7 bases. The germline V gene has CDR1 KGHSH and CDR2 LQKENI. The junction had 8 bases not matched to a gene; V was cut back by 1 base and J by 5 bases. This CDR3 region has 15 residues. The CDR3 here is CASSPLRQGGNEQYF. Incomplete CDR3 DNA: TGTGCCAGCTCACCACTTCGACAGGGTGGTAACGAG.

Points on this clone: The CDR3 goes on 3 residues after the read ends, and that part is filled in from the germline J gene. The chain employs TRBV20-1 and TRBJ1-2; TRBD1 matches at 8 bases. This CDR3 comprises 13 residues. Germline V gene lookup returns CDR1 DFQATT and CDR2 SNEGSKA (reference sequence). The V gene end was trimmed by 5 bases and the J gene end by 3 bases; junction bases not matched to a gene: 5. The sequenced part of the CDR3 DNA is TGCAGTGCTGGCAGGGGGCTAGACTATGGC. Translation gives CSAGRGLDYG. In full, the CDR3 is CSAGRGLDYGYTF.

By frequency, this clone registers medium-sized. The CDR3 is cut off 3 residues early in the read; its end comes from the germline J gene. V gene TRBV7-6 combines with J gene TRBJ1-4, with 9 bases aligning to TRBD1. The V gene's germline CDR1 is SGHVS and CDR2 FNYEAQ. The CDR3 has 16 amino acids. The J segment lost 8 bases and the V segment lost 5 bases, leaving 12 bases of the junction unmatched. The CDR3 reads CASSPGQGEAAEKLFF. Partial CDR3 DNA: TGTGCCAGCAGCCCGGGACAGGGTGAGGCAGCGGAAAAA.

Remarks on this clone: The read ends 3 residues before the CDR3 terminus; that terminus is restored from the germline J gene. Other DNA variants within this sample encode the same CDR3. V is TRBV19 and J is TRBJ2-7; 8 bases match TRBD2. Germline V lookup: CDR1 LNHDA, CDR2 SQIVND (reference sequence). This CDR3 has 14 amino acids. The V and J ends lost 3 bases and 5 bases, in that order; junction bases with no gene match: 6. Partial CDR3 DNA: TGTGCCAGTAGTATTCAAGCGGGAGTGGACGAG. It yields the protein CASSIQAGVDE. The whole CDR3 protein is CASSIQAGVDEQYF.

Comments on this clone: The read finishes 3 residues shy of the CDR3 end, and the germline J gene is used to complete it. The chain couples TRBV5-1 to TRBJ1-5; D may be TRBD1 (6 bases). This CDR3 region has 15 residues. The V and J ends lost 1 base and 2 bases respectively, with 10 bases between them. Germline CDR1 SGHRS, CDR2 YFSETQ. The sequenced CDR3 bases are TGCGCCAGCAGCTTGCAAGGGGGTGGCAATCAGCCC. Its protein product is CASSLQGGGNQP. In full, the CDR3 reads CASSLQGGGNQPQHF.

With respect to this clone: The read gets to within 3 residues of the CDR3 end, and the germline J gene fills in the rest. The chain has TRBV10-3 and TRBJ1-2, with 9 bases matching TRBD1. CDR3 length equals 14 residues. From germline, CDR1 is ENHRY and CDR2 SYGVKD. Trimming cost V 7 bases and J 4 bases; bases outside gene matches: 7. This CDR3 is CAITPGQGVYGYTF. The DNA read from the CDR3 is TGTGCCATCACCCCGGGACAGGGTGTCTATGGC.

Details on this clone: Mismatch with germline at one junction end may stem from a read error. With the read ending 3 residues before the CDR3 end, the germline J gene is used to fill in that end. The V gene is TRBV7-2, the J gene TRBJ2-4, with no clear D. CDR1 is SGHTA, CDR2 FQGNSA, per germline. The CDR3 totals 14 residues. The CDR3 loop is CASSFSLGKTIQYF. The part of the CDR3 DNA that was read is TGTGCCAGCAGCTTTAGCCTAGGAAAAACCATT.

As to this clone: The read terminates 3 residues ahead of where the CDR3 ends, so the germline J gene completes it. V and J are TRBV5-3 and TRBJ2-7; D is tentatively TRBD1 or TRBD2 (5 bases each). TRBV5-3 is filed as an ORF, its function uncertain. Trimming removed 8 bases from V and 5 bases from J, with 17 bases in between. This CDR3 comprises 13 residues. The covered CDR3 bases are TGTGCCAGGGGTGAGGGGAAGGAGGACGAG. Its protein is CARGEGKEDE. The whole CDR3 sequence reads CARGEGKEDEQYF.

About this clone itself: The observed sequence ends 3 residues before the CDR3 terminus, with the missing tail filled in from the germline J gene. The rearrangement links TRBV5-8 to TRBJ2-5; the match to TRBD1 covers 8 bases. J gave up 5 bases and V 4 bases, and 10 bases lay outside the gene matches. This CDR3 region has 15 residues. Germline loops: CDR1 SGHTS, CDR2 YDEGEE. The sequenced part of the CDR3 DNA is TGTGCCAGCAGCCCGCCAGGACAGGGATCGGAGACC. It is translated as CASSPPGQGSET. The entire CDR3 reads CASSPPGQGSETQYF.